This entry lists 29 T cell receptor beta chains sequenced from one sample in a study of blood T cell repertoires in COVID-19. TCRdb keeps only in-frame clones here, not all; method: immunoSEQ multiplex PCR. The sample shows roughly 170,000 clones, around 83% of them seen only once. Sequenced input: peripheral blood. The receptors here all came from a woman between 50 and 59 years old with COVID-19, enrolled during active disease.

This chain joins TRBV4-2 and TRBJ2-2; 10 bases are shared with TRBD1. The CDR3 has 18 amino acids. CDR1 is LGHNA and CDR2 is YNFKEQ in the germline V gene. Unmatched junction bases numbered 8, after V lost 0 bases and J lost 4 bases. In DNA form, the CDR3 reads TGTGCCAGCAGCCAAGATATCACCGGGACAGGGGTCACCGGGGAGCTGTTTTTT. Amino acids: CASSQDITGTGVTGELFF.

The chain combines TRBV12-5 with TRBJ1-2; 7 bases agree with TRBD1. Germline assignment: CDR1 LGHNT and CDR2 FRNRAP. This CDR3 contains 13 residues. The junction had 3 bases not matched to a gene; V was cut back by 5 bases and J by 3 bases. The CDR3 coding sequence is TGTGCTAGTGGTCGCGACAGGGACTATGGCTACACCTTC. Residues: CASGRDRDYGYTF.

In this sample, this clone turned up a few times. V is TRBV7-9 and J is TRBJ2-7; the D gene is possibly TRBD1 (5 bases). Germline V gives CDR1 SEHNR, CDR2 FQNEAQ (reference sequence). V gave up 9 bases and J gave up 4 bases, with 22 bases separating them. The CDR3 consists of 15 residues. The CDR3: CASLHEAHRTYEQYF. The CDR3 DNA follows: TGTGCCAGTCTCCACGAAGCTCACAGGACGTACGAGCAGTACTTC.

The rearrangement uses TRBV30 and TRBJ2-7, with D uncertain. Between the trimmed V and J ends, which lost 0 bases and 3 bases, there was a span of 6 bases. Germline V CDR1 and CDR2: GTSNPN, SVGIG (reference sequence). The CDR3 is 12 amino acids. This CDR3 reads CAWSVIGYEQYF. The CDR3, as DNA: TGTGCCTGGAGTGTAATCGGCTACGAGCAGTACTTC.

This rearrangement joins TRBV6-1 to TRBJ1-2, with 8 nucleotides matching TRBD1. Germline CDR1 and CDR2: MNHNS and SASEGT. CDR3 length: 12 amino acids. V shed 6 bases, J shed 5 bases, and the junction held 2 bases outside the gene matches. CDR3 residues: CASRQGGYGYTF. DNA for the CDR3: TGTGCCAGCAGACAGGGGGGGTATGGCTACACCTTC.

This rearrangement joins TRBV7-2 to TRBJ1-1; D is unclear. The V end lost 2 bases, the J end lost 0 bases, and 10 bases lay between the germline ends. CDR1 and CDR2 (germline): SGHTA, FQGNSA. There are 15 residues in the CDR3. The CDR3 sequence is CASSLRFTVNTEAFF. CDR3 DNA: TGTGCCAGCAGCTTACGGTTTACAGTGAACACTGAAGCTTTCTTT.

The CDR3 sequence is CASSLPQGVADTQYF. CDR3 nucleotides: TGTGCCAGCAGTTTACCACAGGGGGTTGCAGATACGCAGTATTTT. J is TRBJ2-3 and V is TRBV28; 8 bases are shared with TRBD1. Germline CDR1 is MDHEN and CDR2 is SYDVKM. The CDR3 is 15 amino acids. With V trimmed by 2 bases and J by 4 bases, 5 bases remained unmatched.

J is TRBJ2-1 and V is TRBV12-5, with D hard to call. CDR1 is LGHNT and CDR2 is FRNRAP in the germline V gene. The CDR3 spans 12 residues. The ends were cut back, 0 bases at V and 7 bases at J, with 4 bases in the middle. This CDR3 is CASGLVQNEQFF. CDR3 in DNA: TGTGCTAGTGGTTTGGTACAGAATGAGCAGTTCTTC. Filled out from reference TRBV12-5 and TRBJ2-1, the complete variable domain reads DARVTQTPRHKVTEMGQEVTMRCQPILGHNTVFWYRQTMMQGLELLAYFRNRAPLDDSGMPKDRFSAEMPDATLATLKIQPSEPRDSAVYFCASGLVQNEQFFGPGTRLTVL.

This clone was seen a handful of times. The V and J genes are TRBV4-1 and TRBJ1-1; 7 bases line up with TRBD1. The CDR3 totals 13 residues. The ends lost 1 base at V and 7 bases at J; junction bases unmatched: 3. Germline CDR1 reads MGHRA; CDR2 reads YSYEKL. This chain's CDR3 is CASSQVNRGEAFF. The CDR3 nucleotides read TGCGCCAGCAGCCAAGTGAACAGGGGTGAAGCTTTCTTT.

This clone was observed a few times. The V gene is TRBV10-3, the J gene TRBJ2-1, with D perhaps TRBD2 (5 bases). Per the germline V gene, CDR1 is ENHRY and CDR2 is SYGVKD. The CDR3 is 12 amino acids. The V gene lost 7 bases and the J gene lost 3 bases, with 7 bases spanning the gap. The CDR3 nucleotides are TGTGCCATCACGGAGGACTACAATGAGCAGTTCTTC. Its protein product is CAITEDYNEQFF.

The chain has TRBV3-1 (or the pseudogene TRBV3-2) and TRBJ2-3; D perhaps matches TRBD2 (5 bases). CDR3 length: 14 amino acids. CDR1 and CDR2 (germline): LGHDT, YNNKEL (reference sequence). V was cut by 5 bases and J by 2 bases, with 11 bases left in between. Written as DNA, the CDR3 is TGTGCCAGCAGCAAAGGACTTTTCACAGATACGCAGTATTTT. Translation gives CASSKGLFTDTQYF.

The chain has TRBV30 and TRBJ2-1; 8 positions match TRBD2. The ends lost 0 bases at V and 4 bases at J; junction bases unmatched: 2. This CDR3 region has 14 residues. Germline values: CDR1 GTSNPN, CDR2 SVGIG (reference sequence). CDR3 in DNA: TGTGCCTGGAGTGTGACTAGCGAGTACAATGAGCAGTTCTTC. Translation: CAWSVTSEYNEQFF.

The CDR3 spells CASRETSGVSTDTQYF. In DNA, the CDR3 is TGTGCCAGCAGAGAAACTAGCGGGGTCAGCACAGATACGCAGTATTTT. J is TRBJ2-3 and V is TRBV2, with 10 bases lining up with TRBD2. The length of the CDR3 is 16 residues. Unmatched junction bases numbered 6, after V lost 6 bases and J lost 0 bases. Germline-derived CDR1 and CDR2 are SNHLY and FYNNEI.

This chain's CDR3 is CASRRGTGELFF. CDR3 DNA sequence: TGTGCCAGCCGCCGGGGTACCGGGGAGCTGTTTTTT. V usage is TRBV12-3 or TRBV12-4 and J usage is TRBJ2-2; tentative D call: TRBD2 (5 bases). This CDR3 has 12 amino acids. Trimming cost V 8 bases and J 5 bases, with 9 bases left between them.

The chain joins TRBV5-1 to TRBJ1-5; no clear D gene. This CDR3 spans 14 amino acids. Germline lookup yields CDR1 SGHRS and CDR2 YFSETQ. V dropped 0 bases and J dropped 4 bases, with 8 bases sitting between them. The chain's CDR3 is CASSLDGSNQPQHF. DNA of the CDR3: TGCGCCAGCAGCTTGGATGGGAGTAATCAGCCCCAGCATTTT. Variable domain in full (rest from reference TRBV5-1 and TRBJ1-5): KAGVTQTPRYLIKTRGQQVTLSCSPISGHRSVSWYQQTPGQGLQFLFEYFSETQRNKGNFPGRFSGRQFSNSRSEMNVSTLELGDSALYLCASSLDGSNQPQHFGDGTRLSIL.

V usage is TRBV6-5 and J usage is TRBJ1-6, with D perhaps TRBD1 (5 bases). Germline values: CDR1 MNHEY, CDR2 SVGAGI. Trimming took 7 bases from V and 7 from J, leaving 14 bases between them. The CDR3 has 14 amino acids. The DNA for the CDR3 is TGTGCCAGCACCTCTCGGGGGTGGAATTCACCCCTCCACTTT. This gives the protein CASTSRGWNSPLHF.

The chain uses TRBV6-5 and TRBJ2-1; 7 bases match TRBD2. The CDR3 runs to 15 residues. Trimming took 10 bases from V and 6 from J; bases not matched to a gene: 15. Germline CDR1 and CDR2: MNHEY and SVGAGI. The CDR3, as DNA: TGTGCCACATCCACGGGAGGAACCATTATCAATGAGCAGTTCTTC. This codes for CATSTGGTIINEQFF.

CDR3 DNA sequence: TGCGCCAGCAGCCAAACCCCACTGGGCGGGGGGGCCGATACGCAGTATTTT. Encoded protein: CASSQTPLGGGADTQYF. The J gene is TRBJ2-3, the V gene TRBV4-1; TRBD2 matches at 9 bases. Germline V gene lookup returns CDR1 MGHRA and CDR2 YSYEKL. V lost 2 bases and J lost 6; bases outside the gene matches: 12. The length of the CDR3 is 17 residues.

The table lists this clone with a few counts. The V and J genes are TRBV7-9 and TRBJ1-2, with TRBD1 matching over 7 bases. CDR1 and CDR2 from the germline V gene are SEHNR and FQNEAQ (reference sequence). The CDR3 totals 15 residues. V shed 3 bases, J shed 4 bases, and the junction held 8 bases outside the gene matches. The chain's CDR3 is CASSFMGQPFYGYTF. The CDR3 nucleotides are TGTGCCAGCAGCTTCATGGGACAGCCTTTCTATGGCTACACCTTC.

This chain uses TRBV25-1 with TRBJ2-1; a possible D gene is TRBD2 (6 bases). The germline V gene has CDR1 MGHDK and CDR2 SYGVNS. Between the trimmed V and J ends, which lost 4 bases and 0 bases, there was a span of 13 bases. This CDR3 is built from 16 residues. Written as DNA, the CDR3 is TGTGCCAGCAGTGTGGGACGGCGGGGCTCCTACAATGAGCAGTTCTTC. Translated, it gives CASSVGRRGSYNEQFF.

The chain links TRBV9 to TRBJ1-4; D may be TRBD1 (5 bases). Germline V gives CDR1 SGDLS, CDR2 YYNGEE. The CDR3 loop spans 13 amino acids. V lost 4 bases and J 7 bases, leaving 11 bases between the germline ends. The CDR3 DNA sequence: TGTGCCAGCAGCTTACATGACAGTGAAAAACTGTTTTTT. It encodes CASSLHDSEKLFF.

V usage is TRBV11-1 and J usage is TRBJ1-1; the match to TRBD1 covers 7 bases. Germline V gene sequence: CDR1 SGHAT, CDR2 FQDESV (reference sequence). CDR3 length equals 16 residues. Losses at the gene ends were 1 base for V and 2 bases for J; bases not matched to a gene: 7. CDR3: CASSLGSGQRNTEAFF. The CDR3 region has the DNA TGTGCCAGCAGCTTAGGTTCGGGACAGCGTAACACTGAAGCTTTCTTT.

On this clone: The same CDR3 can be traced to other DNA sequences in this sample. V gene TRBV7-9 combines with J gene TRBJ2-1; D not certain. Germline lookup yields CDR1 SEHNR and CDR2 FQNEAQ (reference sequence). The CDR3 extends over 11 amino acids. Between the trimmed V and J ends, which lost 5 bases and 8 bases, there was a span of 7 bases. Here the CDR3 DNA reads TGTGCCAGCAGCCTCTTCGATGAGCAGTTCTTC. Protein sequence: CASSLFDEQFF.

V and J are TRBV12-3 or TRBV12-4 and TRBJ2-1; no clear D. The CDR3 is made up of 11 amino acids. V lost 5 bases and J 7 bases, leaving 6 bases between the germline ends. The DNA of the CDR3 is TGTGCCAGCAGTCCGCAGAATGAGCAGTTCTTC. It is translated as CASSPQNEQFF.

This chain uses TRBV7-9 with TRBJ1-6, with D tentatively TRBD1 (6 bases). The CDR3 extends over 15 amino acids. V was clipped by 5 bases and J by 10 bases, with 18 bases between them. The germline V gene has CDR1 SEHNR and CDR2 FQNEAQ (reference sequence). Here the CDR3 DNA reads TGTGCCAGCAGCCCTACGGGACAATCACTATCACCCCTCCACTTT. It translates to CASSPTGQSLSPLHF.

The chain joins TRBV15 to TRBJ2-2, with D tentatively TRBD2 (6 bases). With 0 bases removed from V and 4 bases from J, the gap between germline ends came to 9 bases. The germline CDR1 and CDR2 sequences are LNHNV and YYDKDF (reference sequence). This CDR3 is 15 amino acids long. The CDR3 loop reads CATSRDLGGTGELFF. The CDR3 nucleotides read TGTGCCACCAGCAGAGATCTCGGGGGCACCGGGGAGCTGTTTTTT.

The chain has TRBV27 and TRBJ2-3; possibly TRBD1 for D (5 bases). V lost 6 bases and J lost 1, with 14 bases in between. The CDR3 length is 15 residues. The germline V gene encodes CDR1 MNHEY and CDR2 SMNVEV (reference sequence). CDR3 sequence reads: CASRLPGAGTDTQYF. CDR3 DNA: TGTGCCAGCAGGCTCCCTGGGGCGGGCACAGATACGCAGTATTTT.

V usage is TRBV9 and J usage is TRBJ1-4; 8 nucleotides align to TRBD1. The CDR3 extends over 16 amino acids. After removal of 4 bases from V and 2 bases from J, the junction contained 7 bases not matched to a gene. Germline values: CDR1 SGDLS, CDR2 YYNGEE. The CDR3 is CASSPQGAGTNEKLFF. In nucleotides, the CDR3 is TGTGCCAGCAGCCCCCAGGGGGCCGGGACTAATGAAAAACTGTTTTTT.

The genes are TRBV4-3 and TRBJ2-1; 7 bases agree with TRBD2. This CDR3 region has 14 residues. Germline values: CDR1 LGHNA, CDR2 YSLEER. Losses at the gene ends were 4 bases for V and 1 base for J; bases not matched to a gene: 1. This CDR3 reads CASSRRGSYNEQFF. CDR3 in DNA: TGCGCCAGCAGCCGGCGGGGGTCCTACAATGAGCAGTTCTTC.